This TCR beta chain originates from a study of cytomegalovirus exposure and HLA in healthy donors. Study observations and caveats: Reports described diagnosis of cytomegalovirus status by the classifier as highly specific and sensitive.

A remark on this clone: Its antigen is unknown.

Germline V gene sequence: CDR1 MNHEY, CDR2 SMNVEV (reference sequence). The CDR3 is 12 residues long. Trimming left V 6 bases short and J 4 bases short, with 7 bases between. In the PCR, 60 Vbeta and 13 Jbeta primers were used. Here immunoSEQ multiplex PCR was the method, and the copy in TCRdb shows in-frame clones only, minus some. The repertoire holds 130,000 to 150,000 clones, around 83% seen once, with around 3.9% in the top ten. Material: PBMCs. The chain employs TRBV27 and TRBJ2-4; D not resolved. This sequence was found in a man aged 35-49 years in good health and CMV-seropositive. The CDR3 reads CASSDKKNIQYF. In nucleotides, the CDR3 is TGTGCCAGCAGCGACAAGAAAAACATTCAGTACTTC.